The rows below give T cell receptor beta chains drawn from one sample of a study of blood T cell repertoires in COVID-19. Profiling relied on immunoSEQ multiplex PCR, and the TCRdb table lists in-frame clones only, not all of them. The table has 100,000 to 150,000 clones, about 80% seen once. Input material: peripheral blood. Receptors originate from a woman in her sixties with acute or convalescent COVID-19. The CDR3 runs from the conserved cysteine through the conserved F or W.

V: TRBV5-6; CDR3: CASSLFLGARPGNTIYF
V: TRBV2; CDR3: CASMVPTKYNEQFF
V: TRBV19; CDR3: CASSLISGDYGYTF
V: TRBV6-2/TRBV6-3; CDR3: CASSGATGDGYTF
V: TRBV6-5; CDR3: CASSYDRQGAGGYTF
V: TRBV6-6; CDR3: CASAASSYGYTF
V: TRBV6-5; CDR3: CASRPNFEEKLFF
V: TRBV27; CDR3: CASQASINTEAFF
V: TRBV7-9; CDR3: CASSPPWEQGDTQYF
V: TRBV28; CDR3: CASSYRGLEAFF
V: TRBV7-8; CDR3: CASSLGLNIAGDTQYF
V: TRBV11-2; CDR3: CASSLLGTSRMGDTQYF
V: TRBV11-2; CDR3: CASTPRRGAATEAFF
V: TRBV30; CDR3: CAWSGGGSYNSPLHF
V: TRBV9; CDR3: CASSVGSGPISGNTIYF
V: TRBV30; CDR3: CAWTVGQGFDEQYF